The clone carrying this T cell receptor beta chain was observed at least ten times. The template was RNA from unsorted bulk tissue. The normal lung tissue was taken more than 3 cm from the tumor edge. This sample is part of a study of tumor and adjacent non-tumor tissue in lung cancer. A modified ARM-PCR protocol with three rounds of nested PCR amplified TCRbeta. TCRdb re-called the multiplex PCR reads through MiXCR, storing one row per CDR3 protein. In the table there are over 35,000 distinct CDR3 sequences, 60% of which are singletons. V was clipped by 1 base and J by 6 bases, with 5 bases between them. The CDR3 loop spans 12 amino acids. The germline CDR1 and CDR2 sequences are SGHAT and FQNNGV.

The material sequenced was distant non-tumor lung tissue. This chain connects TRBV11-2 to TRBJ2-3; the D is unclear. The TCR was taken from a man aged 50-60 years with non-small cell lung cancer. The CDR3 loop is CASSLVGDTQYF. In nucleotides, the CDR3 is TGTGCCAGCAGCTTAGTTGGGGATACGCAGTATTTT.